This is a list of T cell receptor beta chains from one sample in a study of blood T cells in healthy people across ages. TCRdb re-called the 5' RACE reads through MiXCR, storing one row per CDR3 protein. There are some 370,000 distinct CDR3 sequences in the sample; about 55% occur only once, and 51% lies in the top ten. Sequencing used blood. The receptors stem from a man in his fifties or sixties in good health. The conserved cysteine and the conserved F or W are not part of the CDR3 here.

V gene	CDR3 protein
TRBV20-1	SARGLATYNEQF
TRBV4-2	ASRSTSLETQY
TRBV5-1	ASSLVAGASPQETQY
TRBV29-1	SVVLAGDIFNEQF
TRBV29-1	SVEVVGQGIADTQY
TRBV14	ASSLGPGQGSYEQY
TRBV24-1	ATSGGTDTQY
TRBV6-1	ASSDWAREGYT
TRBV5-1	ASSPGVWQMNTEAF
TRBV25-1	ASSGTGGYEQY
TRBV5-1	ASSLTGSTDTQY